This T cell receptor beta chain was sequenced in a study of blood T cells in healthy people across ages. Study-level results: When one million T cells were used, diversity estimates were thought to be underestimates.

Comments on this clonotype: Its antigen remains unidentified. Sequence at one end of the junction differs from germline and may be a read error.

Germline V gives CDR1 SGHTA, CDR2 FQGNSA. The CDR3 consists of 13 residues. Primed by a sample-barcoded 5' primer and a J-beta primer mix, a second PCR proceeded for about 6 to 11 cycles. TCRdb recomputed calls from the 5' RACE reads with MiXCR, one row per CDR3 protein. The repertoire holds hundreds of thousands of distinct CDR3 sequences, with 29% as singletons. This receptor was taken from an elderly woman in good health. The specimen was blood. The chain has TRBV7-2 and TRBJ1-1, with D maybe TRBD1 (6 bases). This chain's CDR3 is CASGLDRLGGAFF. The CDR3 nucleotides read TGTGCCAGCGGCTTAGACAGGTTAGGGGGAGCTTTCTTT.